Only a few counts were recorded for the clone carrying this T cell receptor beta chain. For the second PCR, which ran for roughly 7 to 11 cycles, a sample-barcoded 5' primer and a J-beta primer mix were used. TCRdb re-derived calls from the 5' RACE reads in MiXCR, one entry per CDR3 protein. Counted here are roughly 1.9 million distinct CDR3 sequences, 39% occurring once; the ten biggest clones make up around 23%. This sample is drawn from a study of blood T cells in healthy people across ages. Sequenced: blood. The TCR was taken from a human donor in good health.

CDR3 protein: CASSTLAGGLHEQYF. CDR3 coding DNA: TGTGCCAGCAGTACATTAGCGGGGGGGCTGCACGAGCAGTACTTC. The rearrangement joins TRBV6-5 to TRBJ2-7, with 11 positions matching TRBD2. The CDR3 spans 15 residues. With V trimmed by 5 bases and J by 5 bases, 8 bases remained unmatched. Germline V CDR1 and CDR2: MNHEY, SVGAGI.